These 20 T cell receptor beta chains came from one sample sequenced in a study of T cell repertoires and Cas9 in healthy adults. Sequencing used immunoSEQ multiplex PCR; TCRdb keeps in-frame clones, though not all of them. The sample contains some 21,000 clones, 90% of which appear only once. Source material: CD4+ effector T cells (CD127+, CD25-, CD137-, CD154-) from PBMCs; culture status not recorded. The receptors were sampled from a human donor in good health.

This sequence joins TRBV19 and TRBJ1-2; TRBD1 matches at 11 bases. There are 16 residues in the CDR3. CDR1 is LNHDA and CDR2 is SQIVND in the germline V gene (reference sequence). The J segment lost 6 bases and the V segment lost 7 bases, leaving 13 bases of the junction unmatched. CDR3 in amino acids: CASTPAGQGALNGYTF. The CDR3 DNA reads as TGTGCCAGTACCCCAGCTGGACAGGGGGCTTTGAATGGCTACACCTTC.

The chain couples TRBV5-1 to TRBJ2-5; 9 bases line up with TRBD2. Germline loops: CDR1 SGHRS, CDR2 YFSETQ. The V segment lost 4 bases and the J segment 5 bases; nucleotides outside the gene matches: 6. This CDR3 region has 14 residues. The CDR3 DNA is TGCGCCAGCAGCAACCTAGCGGGGAAGGAGACCCAGTACTTC. Its protein product is CASSNLAGKETQYF. The whole variable domain, filled in from reference TRBV5-1 and TRBJ2-5, reads KAGVTQTPRYLIKTRGQQVTLSCSPISGHRSVSWYQQTPGQGLQFLFEYFSETQRNKGNFPGRFSGRQFSNSRSEMNVSTLELGDSALYLCASSNLAGKETQYFGPGTRLLVL.

About this clone: The junction departs from the called germline gene at one end, perhaps through a read error. The chain couples TRBV7-7 to TRBJ2-2; weak D call: TRBD2 (6 bases). Germline CDR1 and CDR2: SSHAT and FNYEAQ (reference sequence). The CDR3 length is 14 residues. CDR3 coding DNA: TGTGCTAGCAGCTCCGGCGGGGCTCCCGGGGAGCTGTTTTTT. Translated, it gives CASSSGGAPGELFF.

This clone has more than one count but fewer than ten. The rearrangement uses TRBV2 and TRBJ2-1; 13 nucleotides line up with TRBD2. V trimming: 9 bases; J trimming: 3 bases; junction bases outside the gene matches: 2. The V gene's germline CDR1 is SNHLY and CDR2 FYNNEI. The CDR3 is 14 amino acids. The DNA for the CDR3 is TGTGCCAGGGGACTAGCGGGGAACTACAATGAGCAGTTCTTC. It yields the protein CARGLAGNYNEQFF. Using reference TRBV2 and TRBJ2-1 for the parts outside the CDR3, the full variable domain is EPEVTQTPSHQVTQMGQEVILRCVPISNHLYFYWYRQILGQKVEFLVSFYNNEISEKSEIFDDQFSVERPDGSNFTLKIRSTKLEDSAMYFCARGLAGNYNEQFFGPGTRLTVL.

To note about this clone: Germline and junction disagree at one end, which may indicate a read error. The CDR3: CASSVWRPGQGTSGETQYF. The CDR3 nucleotides are TGTGCCAGCAGTGTATGGAGACCGGGACAGGGTACGAGTGGGGAGACCCAGTACTTC. The rearrangement uses TRBV28 and TRBJ2-5; TRBD1 aligns across 9 bases. CDR3 length equals 19 residues. Germline V lookup: CDR1 MDHEN, CDR2 SYDVKM.

The J gene is TRBJ1-3, the V gene TRBV5-1, with D uncertain. The CDR3 loop spans 15 amino acids. V lost 4 bases, J lost 4 bases, and 15 bases lay in between. The germline V gene has CDR1 SGHRS and CDR2 YFSETQ. CDR3 in amino acids: CASSVDGTEGNTIYF. DNA of the CDR3: TGCGCCAGCAGCGTGGACGGCACCGAAGGAAACACCATATATTTT.

The chain uses TRBV19 and TRBJ2-3; D is ambiguous. Trimming removed 3 bases at V and 0 bases at J, with 1 base between. This CDR3 contains 12 residues. Germline V gene sequence: CDR1 LNHDA, CDR2 SQIVND (reference sequence). CDR3 DNA: TGTGCCAGTAGTATTAGCACAGATACGCAGTATTTT. Protein sequence: CASSISTDTQYF.

The rearrangement links TRBV6-1 to TRBJ1-5; D unresolved. This CDR3 spans 16 amino acids. Germline-derived CDR1 and CDR2 are MNHNS and SASEGT. The V end was cut by 0 bases, the J end by 7 bases, with 16 bases between. The CDR3 DNA sequence: TGTGCCAGCAGTGAAGCGGAAGTTGTGTTTGGGCAGCCCCAGCATTTT. It is translated as CASSEAEVVFGQPQHF.

J is TRBJ1-1 and V is TRBV6-1, with D maybe TRBD1 (5 bases). Between the trimmed V and J ends, which lost 4 bases and 0 bases, there was a span of 12 bases. The germline CDR1 and CDR2 sequences are MNHNS and SASEGT. This CDR3 is built from 15 residues. CDR3 nucleotides: TGTGCCAGCAGTGGGGGGGGACGGTTGAACACTGAAGCTTTCTTT. Protein: CASSGGGRLNTEAFF.

V gene TRBV28 combines with J gene TRBJ2-3; 16 bases line up with TRBD2. Germline trimming cut 7 bases from V and 0 bases from J; bases unmatched to any gene: 7. The CDR3 covers 18 residues. CDR1 MDHEN and CDR2 SYDVKM come from the germline V gene. CDR3 sequence reads: CASTIGTSGGDSTDTQYF. CDR3 DNA sequence: TGTGCCAGCACCATTGGGACTAGCGGGGGGGACAGCACAGATACGCAGTATTTT.

V gene TRBV29-1 combines with J gene TRBJ1-1; TRBD1 aligns across 8 bases. The CDR3 has 14 residues. The V gene end was trimmed by 2 bases and the J gene end by 5 bases; junction bases not matched to a gene: 7. Germline V gene data show CDR1 as SQVTM and CDR2 as ANQGSEA. This CDR3 is CSVEPQGAATEAFF. Here the CDR3 DNA reads TGCAGCGTTGAACCCCAGGGGGCAGCAACTGAAGCTTTCTTT.

This rearrangement joins TRBV18 to TRBJ1-4; D is possibly TRBD1 (6 bases). Germline values: CDR1 KGHSH, CDR2 LQKENI. V lost 2 bases, J lost 2 bases, and 9 bases lay in between. This CDR3 has 15 amino acids. The CDR3 here is CASSPEGVTNEKLFF. DNA of the CDR3: TGTGCCAGCTCACCAGAGGGGGTCACTAATGAAAAACTGTTTTTT.

The gene calls are TRBV6-1 and TRBJ1-1, with D maybe TRBD1 (6 bases). With 1 base removed from V and 11 bases from J, the gap between germline ends came to 8 bases. CDR3 length: 11 amino acids. Germline V CDR1 and CDR2: MNHNS, SASEGT. The CDR3 region is CASSEVGGAFF. The CDR3 DNA reads TGTGCCAGCAGTGAAGTGGGGGGCGCTTTCTTT.

This chain uses TRBV5-1 with TRBJ2-1, with D unresolved. Trimming left V 2 bases short and J 4 bases short, with 4 bases between. Germline loops: CDR1 SGHRS, CDR2 YFSETQ. CDR3 length: 12 residues. The CDR3 reads CASSLDYNEQFF. The CDR3 nucleotides are TGCGCCAGCAGCTTAGATTACAATGAGCAGTTCTTC.

The chain uses TRBV19 and TRBJ2-7; 8 bases are a match to TRBD2. J gave up 4 bases and V 5 bases, and 7 bases lay outside the gene matches. The V gene's germline CDR1 is LNHDA and CDR2 SQIVND (reference sequence). The CDR3 loop spans 14 amino acids. CDR3 protein: CASSWAGGEYEQYF. CDR3 DNA: TGTGCCAGTAGTTGGGCGGGGGGAGAGTACGAGCAGTACTTC.

V gene TRBV5-1 combines with J gene TRBJ2-7; D is unclear. The CDR3 loop spans 14 amino acids. The V and J ends lost 0 bases and 2 bases respectively, with 9 bases between them. From germline, CDR1 is SGHRS and CDR2 YFSETQ. The CDR3 reads CASSLDTLPYEQYF. CDR3 nucleotide sequence: TGCGCCAGCAGCTTGGACACCTTACCCTACGAGCAGTACTTC.

The chain recombines TRBV13 with TRBJ2-5; D is uncertain. Germline-derived CDR1 and CDR2 are PRHDT and FYEKMQ (reference sequence). Between the trimmed V and J ends, which lost 4 bases and 5 bases, there was a span of 8 bases. The CDR3 loop spans 12 amino acids. In nucleotides, the CDR3 is TGTGCCAGCAGCTCCCTAGGGGAGACCCAGTACTTC. Protein: CASSSLGETQYF.

This chain uses TRBV18 with TRBJ1-1, with a weak D call TRBD1 (5 bases). The germline gives CDR1 KGHSH, CDR2 LQKENI. V lost 2 bases, J lost 1 base, and 11 bases lay in between. The CDR3 totals 15 residues. The CDR3 reads CASSPSGASNTEAFF. In DNA, the CDR3 is TGTGCCAGCTCACCATCTGGGGCGTCGAACACTGAAGCTTTCTTT.

The chain joins TRBV5-1 to TRBJ2-3, with D possibly TRBD1 on 6 matching bases. This CDR3 is built from 15 residues. Germline-derived CDR1 and CDR2 are SGHRS and YFSETQ. V shed 0 bases and J shed 0 bases, with 8 bases lying between them. The CDR3, as DNA: TGCGCCAGCAGCTTGGCCGACAGGAGCACAGATACGCAGTATTTT. Protein: CASSLADRSTDTQYF.

CDR3 residues: CASSPGLGETQYF. CDR3 nucleotides: TGTGCCAGCAGCCCGGGACTGGGTGAGACCCAGTACTTC. The V and J genes are TRBV5-6 and TRBJ2-5, with D possibly matching TRBD2 (6 bases). This CDR3 is 13 amino acids long. Germline V gene data show CDR1 as SGHDT and CDR2 as YYEEEE. The V end was cut by 4 bases, the J end by 5 bases, with 12 bases between.